The 7 T cell receptor beta chains listed next were all sequenced from one sample in a study of OX40 agonist ivuxolimab in advanced cancers. The method was immunoSEQ multiplex PCR; TCRdb's version includes in-frame clones alone and lacks a portion of them. The sample contains about 64,000 clones, around 84% of which appear only once. This sample comprised CD4+ or CD8+ T cells sorted from blood, obtained in a trial of the OX40 agonist ivuxolimab. All receptors come from an adult with an advanced solid tumor such as melanoma, head and neck, liver or kidney cancer.

The J gene is TRBJ2-7, the V gene TRBV10-1; D ambiguous. This CDR3 contains 13 residues. CDR1 is WNHNN and CDR2 is SYGVQD in the germline V gene (reference sequence). V was pared by 6 bases and J by 6 bases, with 15 bases between. CDR3 coding DNA: TGCGCCAGCAGCGCCCACTTGGTGGGCGAGCAGTACTTC. Amino acid sequence: CASSAHLVGEQYF.

The chain employs TRBV29-1 and TRBJ2-1, with D perhaps assigned TRBD1 or TRBD2 (5 bases each). V was pared by 4 bases and J by 0 bases, with 10 bases between. The CDR3 extends over 14 amino acids. Germline V gene lookup returns CDR1 SQVTM and CDR2 ANQGSEA. The CDR3 region is CSVVRDDSYNEQFF. DNA for the CDR3: TGCAGCGTTGTCCGGGACGACTCCTACAATGAGCAGTTCTTC.

CDR3 residues: CAIRTGTQETQYF. CDR3 bases: TGTGCCATCCGGACAGGAACGCAAGAGACCCAGTACTTC. The V and J genes are TRBV10-3 and TRBJ2-5, with 7 bases that match TRBD1. Germline CDR1 reads ENHRY; CDR2 reads SYGVKD. The V gene end was trimmed by 8 bases and the J gene end by 2 bases; junction bases not matched to a gene: 5. CDR3 length: 13 amino acids.

The V call is TRBV18, the J call TRBJ1-1; 8 bases align to TRBD1. Per the germline V gene, CDR1 is KGHSH and CDR2 is LQKENI. This CDR3 has 14 amino acids. The V and J ends lost 4 bases and 7 bases, in that order; junction bases with no gene match: 8. CDR3 nucleotides: TGTGCCAGCTCACGAGACAGGGGTCGGATTGAAGCTTTCTTT. Its translation is CASSRDRGRIEAFF.

This clone is a singleton in its sample. The CDR3 coding sequence is TGTGCCAGCAGCTTGGGCGTCAGGGGAAATGAAAAACTGTTTTTT. Protein sequence: CASSLGVRGNEKLFF. V is TRBV5-6 and J is TRBJ1-4, with TRBD1 as a possible D gene (6 bases). With 0 bases removed from V and 5 bases from J, the gap between germline ends came to 11 bases. Germline V gene sequence: CDR1 SGHDT, CDR2 YYEEEE. CDR3 length: 15 amino acids.

The chain uses TRBV2 and TRBJ2-7; TRBD2 agrees at 9 bases. The CDR3 runs 14 residues. Germline V gene data show CDR1 as SNHLY and CDR2 as FYNNEI. J gave up 4 bases and V 7 bases, and 8 bases lay outside the gene matches. CDR3 in DNA: TGTGCCAGCACCTTCATAGCGGGAGTTTACGAGCAGTACTTC. Translated, it gives CASTFIAGVYEQYF.

V is TRBV6-1 and J is TRBJ1-5; 8 nucleotides match TRBD1. Trimming took 4 bases from V and 7 from J; bases not matched to a gene: 6. The CDR3 totals 14 residues. Germline V gene lookup returns CDR1 MNHNS and CDR2 SASEGT. Written as DNA, the CDR3 is TGTGCCAGCAGTGCCCAACAGGGGGACCAGCCCCAGCATTTT. As protein: CASSAQQGDQPQHF.